The entry that follows covers one T cell receptor beta chain sequence. This sample is drawn from a study of control samples from healthy donors and cancer patients. Germline V gene lookup returns CDR1 LGHNA and CDR2 YSLEER. The length of the CDR3 is 13 residues. The junction had 4 bases not matched to a gene; V was cut back by 3 bases and J by 7 bases. The table came from immunoSEQ multiplex PCR; TCRdb's copy has only in-frame clones and leaves some out. Of roughly 120,000 clones in the sample, 93% are singletons; the top ten hold under 2%. The source material was PBMCs. V gene TRBV4-3 combines with J gene TRBJ1-2, with 8 bases matching TRBD1. The clonotype originates from a man aged 50-59 years with head and neck cancer. The CDR3 loop is CASSHPGGRGYTF. The CDR3, as DNA: TGCGCCAGCAGCCACCCAGGGGGCCGTGGCTACACCTTC.